These T cell receptor beta chains were read from a single sample in a study of blood T cell repertoires in COVID-19. Measured with immunoSEQ multiplex PCR; TCRdb has only the in-frame clones, and not every one. The table has over 95,000 clones, roughly 89% seen once. The material sequenced was peripheral blood. These receptors were taken from a human donor with acute or convalescent COVID-19. The donor label of this sample is uncertain. Both conserved end residues are part of each CDR3. D genes are given only for firm matches. Not all rows give a size; the values are once, few, many and, for expanded clones, a class.

TRBV12-2	-	14	-	TRBJ1-4	CASRLVGRVVPLFF	TGTGCAAGTCGCTTAGTCGGCAGGGTGGTACCGCTGTTTTTT
TRBV28	-	16	TRBD2	TRBJ2-7	CASSPTSGASPYEQYF	TGTGCCAGCAGTCCCACCAGCGGGGCCTCACCCTACGAGCAGTACTTC
TRBV2	-	14	-	TRBJ1-2	CASRWTEANYGYTF	TGTGCCAGCAGGTGGACAGAAGCTAACTATGGCTACACCTTC
TRBV9	-	16	-	TRBJ2-3	CASSVDEGVGADTQYF	TGTGCCAGCAGCGTAGACGAGGGCGTTGGCGCAGATACGCAGTATTTT
TRBV18	-	15	TRBD1	TRBJ1-2	CASSPVSGQAHGYTF	TGTGCCAGCTCACCCGTTTCGGGACAGGCCCATGGCTACACCTTC
TRBV28	-	13	-	TRBJ2-7	CASSLAGTYEQYF	TGTGCCAGCAGTTTAGCAGGGACCTACGAGCAGTACTTC
TRBV6-2/TRBV6-3	-	15	-	TRBJ2-5	CATRPQGMLEETQYF	TGTGCCACCCGCCCTCAGGGTATGTTGGAAGAGACCCAGTACTTC
TRBV19	-	14	-	TRBJ2-2	CASRGRGNTGELFF	TGTGCCAGTAGGGGGCGGGGGAACACCGGGGAGCTGTTTTTT
TRBV4-2	-	16	TRBD2	TRBJ2-5	CASSQGTSGVTETQYF	TGTGCCAGCAGCCAGGGCACTAGCGGGGTTACAGAGACCCAGTACTTC
TRBV4-3	once	15	TRBD2	TRBJ2-1	CASSQGLAGYYEQFF	TGCGCCAGCAGCCAAGGACTAGCGGGGTATTATGAGCAGTTCTTC
TRBV10-3	-	13	-	TRBJ1-6	CAINIRLNSPLHF	TGTGCCATCAACATAAGACTTAATTCACCCCTCCACTTT
TRBV12-3/TRBV12-4	-	13	-	TRBJ2-3	CASSSGLAETQYF	TGTGCCAGCAGCTCGGGATTAGCGGAAACGCAGTATTTT
TRBV30	-	14	-	TRBJ1-5	CAWSADSGNQPQHF	TGTGCCTGGAGCGCCGACAGTGGCAATCAGCCCCAGCATTTT
TRBV12-3/TRBV12-4	-	13	-	TRBJ2-3	CASSLSGTDTQYF	TGTGCCAGCAGTTTGAGCGGGACAGATACGCAGTATTTT
TRBV28	once	16	-	TRBJ1-3	CASSFADIFSGNTIYF	TGTGCCAGCAGTTTCGCAGACATCTTCTCTGGAAACACCATATATTTT
TRBV6-6	-	13	TRBD2	TRBJ2-1	CASSYSNSGGQFF	TGTGCCAGCAGTTACTCAAATAGCGGGGGGCAGTTCTTC
TRBV6-6	-	13	-	TRBJ2-3	CASRLRQLDTQYF	TGTGCCAGCAGATTAAGACAGCTAGATACGCAGTATTTT